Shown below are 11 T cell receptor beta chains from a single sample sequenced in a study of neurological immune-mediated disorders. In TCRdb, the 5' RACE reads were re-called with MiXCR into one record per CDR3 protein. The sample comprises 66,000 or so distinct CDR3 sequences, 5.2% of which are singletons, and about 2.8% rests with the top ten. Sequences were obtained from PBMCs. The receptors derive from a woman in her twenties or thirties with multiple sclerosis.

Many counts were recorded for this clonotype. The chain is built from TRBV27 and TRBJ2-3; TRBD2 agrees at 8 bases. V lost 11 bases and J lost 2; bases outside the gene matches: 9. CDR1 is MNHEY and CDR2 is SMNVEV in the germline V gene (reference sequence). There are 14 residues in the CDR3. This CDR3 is CAARRGANTDTQYF. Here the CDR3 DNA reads TGTGCCGCGCGGCGGGGGGCCAACACAGATACGCAGTATTTT.

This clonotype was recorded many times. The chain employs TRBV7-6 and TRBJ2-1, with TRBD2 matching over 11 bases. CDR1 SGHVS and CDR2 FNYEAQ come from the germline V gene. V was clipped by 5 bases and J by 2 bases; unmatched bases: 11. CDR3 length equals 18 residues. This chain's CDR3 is CASSLRASGGLTYNEQFF. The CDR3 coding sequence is TGTGCCAGCAGCCTAAGGGCTAGCGGGGGGCTAACCTACAATGAGCAGTTCTTC.

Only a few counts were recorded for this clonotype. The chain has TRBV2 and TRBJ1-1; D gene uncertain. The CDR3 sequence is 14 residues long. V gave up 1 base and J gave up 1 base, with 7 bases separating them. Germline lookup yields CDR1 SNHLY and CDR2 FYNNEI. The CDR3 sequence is CASSEDPRNTEAFF. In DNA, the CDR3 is TGTGCCAGCAGTGAAGATCCCAGGAACACTGAAGCTTTCTTT. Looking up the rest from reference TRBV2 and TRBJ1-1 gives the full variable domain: EPEVTQTPSHQVTQMGQEVILRCVPISNHLYFYWYRQILGQKVEFLVSFYNNEISEKSEIFDDQFSVERPDGSNFTLKIRSTKLEDSAMYFCASSEDPRNTEAFFGQGTRLTVV.

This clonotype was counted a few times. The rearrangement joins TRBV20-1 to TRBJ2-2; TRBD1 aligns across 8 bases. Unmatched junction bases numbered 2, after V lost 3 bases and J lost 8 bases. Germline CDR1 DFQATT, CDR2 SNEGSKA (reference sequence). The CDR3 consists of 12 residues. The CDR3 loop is CSASQGAGELFF. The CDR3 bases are TGCAGTGCTAGCCAGGGGGCTGGGGAGCTGTTTTTT.

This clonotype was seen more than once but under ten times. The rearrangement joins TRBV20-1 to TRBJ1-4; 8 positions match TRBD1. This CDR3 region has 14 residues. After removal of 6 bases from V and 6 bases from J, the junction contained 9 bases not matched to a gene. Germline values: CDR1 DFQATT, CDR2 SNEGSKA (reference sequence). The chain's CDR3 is CSASIDRGDEKLFF. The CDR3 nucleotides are TGCAGTGCCTCTATCGACAGGGGAGATGAAAAACTGTTTTTT.

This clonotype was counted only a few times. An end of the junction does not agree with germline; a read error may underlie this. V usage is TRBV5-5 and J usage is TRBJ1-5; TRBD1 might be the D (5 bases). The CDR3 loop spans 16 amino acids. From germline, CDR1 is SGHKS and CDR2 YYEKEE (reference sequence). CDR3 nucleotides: TGTGCCAGCAGCTTGGATTTCGGGGGACTCGGTCAGCCCCAGAATTTT. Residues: CASSLDFGGLGQPQNF.

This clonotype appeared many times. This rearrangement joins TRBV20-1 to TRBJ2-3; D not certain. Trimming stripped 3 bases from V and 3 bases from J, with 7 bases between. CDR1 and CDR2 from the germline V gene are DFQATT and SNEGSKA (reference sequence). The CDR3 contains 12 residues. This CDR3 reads CSASGLTDTQYF. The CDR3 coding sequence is TGCAGTGCTAGCGGGCTGACAGATACGCAGTATTTT.

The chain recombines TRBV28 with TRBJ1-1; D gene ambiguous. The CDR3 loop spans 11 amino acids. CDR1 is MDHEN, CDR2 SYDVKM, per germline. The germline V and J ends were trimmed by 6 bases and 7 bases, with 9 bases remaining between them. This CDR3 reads CASSGWGEAFF. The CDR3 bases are TGTGCCAGCAGCGGATGGGGTGAAGCTTTCTTT.

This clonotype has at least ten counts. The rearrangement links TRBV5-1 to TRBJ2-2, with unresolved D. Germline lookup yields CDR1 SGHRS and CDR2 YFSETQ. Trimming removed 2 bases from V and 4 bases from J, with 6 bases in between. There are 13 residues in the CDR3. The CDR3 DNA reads TGCGCCAGCAGCTTCGACTCCACCGGGGAGCTGTTTTTT. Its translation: CASSFDSTGELFF.

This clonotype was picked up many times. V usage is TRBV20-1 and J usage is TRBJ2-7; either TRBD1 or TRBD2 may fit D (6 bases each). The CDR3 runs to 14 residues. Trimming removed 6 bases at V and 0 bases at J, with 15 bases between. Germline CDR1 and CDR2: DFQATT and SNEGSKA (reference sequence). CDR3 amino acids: CSAGGGRISYEQYF. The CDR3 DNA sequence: TGCAGTGCAGGAGGGGGGCGCATCTCCTACGAGCAGTACTTC.

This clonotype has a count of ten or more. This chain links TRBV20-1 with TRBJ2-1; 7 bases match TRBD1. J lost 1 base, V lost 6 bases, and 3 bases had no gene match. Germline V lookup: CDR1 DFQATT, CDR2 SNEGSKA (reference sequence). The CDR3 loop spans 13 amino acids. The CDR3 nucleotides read TGCAGTGCGCGACAGGGTTCCTACAATGAGCAGTTCTTC. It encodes CSARQGSYNEQFF.